One and the same sample provided the 12 T cell receptor beta chains below, sequenced in a study of shared clonotypes between healthy human individuals. This table comes from immunoSEQ multiplex PCR, and its TCRdb copy is limited to in-frame clones, with some not included. The data show about 1.1 million clones, about 80% seen once. Sequenced: memory CD4+ T cells from PBMCs. Subset defined: CD45RA-negative fraction. The receptors shown here come from a man aged 18 to 30 in good health. Some clones in this sample may be carry-over from other donors' samples.

The rearrangement joins TRBV2 to TRBJ2-1; D is undetermined. The V end was cut by 5 bases, the J end by 9 bases, with 5 bases between. Germline loops: CDR1 SNHLY, CDR2 FYNNEI. The length of the CDR3 is 10 residues. This chain's CDR3 is CASSFREQFF. CDR3 bases: TGTGCCAGCAGTTTCCGTGAGCAGTTCTTC.

The gene calls are TRBV2 and TRBJ2-3; no clear D gene. V shed 1 base and J shed 7 bases, with 6 bases lying between them. Germline V CDR1 and CDR2: SNHLY, FYNNEI. CDR3 size: 12 residues. CDR3 in DNA: TGTGCCAGCAGTGAAGGGGGAAATACGCAGTATTTT. Protein sequence: CASSEGGNTQYF.

V gene TRBV4-1 combines with J gene TRBJ2-5; 8 nucleotides align to TRBD2. V shed 0 bases, J shed 5 bases, and the junction held 11 bases outside the gene matches. CDR3 length: 17 amino acids. From germline, CDR1 is MGHRA and CDR2 YSYEKL. CDR3 region: CASSQELRLAYGETQYF. DNA of the CDR3: TGCGCCAGCAGCCAAGAACTTAGACTAGCGTATGGTGAGACCCAGTACTTC.

In its sample, this clone was seen once. The rearrangement uses TRBV19 and TRBJ2-7, with 10 bases matching TRBD2. Germline V gene lookup returns CDR1 LNHDA and CDR2 SQIVND (reference sequence). CDR3 length: 17 residues. V lost 1 base, J lost 7 bases, and 13 bases stayed unmatched. The CDR3 loop is CASSIVVELAGSWEQYF. In nucleotides, the CDR3 is TGTGCCAGTAGTATAGTCGTCGAACTAGCGGGATCATGGGAGCAGTACTTC. Together with reference TRBV19 and TRBJ2-7, the CDR3 gives the full variable domain: DGGITQSPKYLFRKEGQNVTLSCEQNLNHDAMYWYRQDPGQGLRLIYYSQIVNDFQKGDIAEGYSVSREKKESFPLTVTSAQKNPTAFYLCASSIVVELAGSWEQYFGPGTRLTVT.

This chain links TRBV2 with TRBJ1-2; TRBD1 might be the D (6 bases). Between the trimmed V and J ends, which lost 5 bases and 4 bases, there was a span of 8 bases. Per germline, CDR1 SNHLY and CDR2 FYNNEI. CDR3 size: 12 residues. CDR3 in DNA: TGTGCCAGCAGTCAGGGGCCCTATGGCTACACCTTC. It codes for CASSQGPYGYTF.

This CDR3 is CASSSSGKQYF. The CDR3 DNA sequence: TGTGCCAGCAGTTCATCAGGGAAGCAGTACTTC. The V and J genes are TRBV6-5 and TRBJ2-7, with D possibly TRBD1 on 5 matching bases. CDR1 is MNHEY and CDR2 is SVGAGI in the germline V gene. V shed 4 bases and J shed 8 bases, with 9 bases lying between them. The CDR3 sequence is 11 residues long.

J is TRBJ1-1 and V is TRBV2, with 7 bases aligning to TRBD1. The CDR3 runs 15 residues. Germline V gene sequence: CDR1 SNHLY, CDR2 FYNNEI. J gave up 8 bases and V 1 base, and 10 bases lay outside the gene matches. Here the CDR3 DNA reads TGTGCCAGCAGTGAAGAAGGGGGCGCGTTCCAGGAAGCTTTCTTT. This encodes CASSEEGGAFQEAFF.

The J gene is TRBJ2-7, the V gene TRBV27, with D possibly TRBD1 on 5 matching bases. With 6 bases removed from V and 0 bases from J, the gap between germline ends came to 12 bases. Germline V gives CDR1 MNHEY, CDR2 SMNVEV (reference sequence). The CDR3 spans 14 residues. CDR3 in DNA: TGTGCCAGCAGGCGCTACCAGGGCTCCTACGAGCAGTACTTC. Translated: CASRRYQGSYEQYF.

CDR3 sequence (DNA): TGCGCCAGCCAGGTAACGGCGGAGGCTTACGAGCAGTACTTC. This encodes CASQVTAEAYEQYF. The chain links TRBV5-1 to TRBJ2-7, with TRBD2 as a possible D gene (5 bases). Germline V gene data show CDR1 as SGHRS and CDR2 as YFSETQ. This CDR3 has 14 residues. Trimming stripped 7 bases from V and 4 bases from J, with 18 bases between. The full variable domain, completed using reference TRBV5-1 and TRBJ2-7, is KAGVTQTPRYLIKTRGQQVTLSCSPISGHRSVSWYQQTPGQGLQFLFEYFSETQRNKGNFPGRFSGRQFSNSRSEMNVSTLELGDSALYLCASQVTAEAYEQYFGPGTRLTVT.

This clone was seen once. This chain joins TRBV6-5 and TRBJ1-5; D not resolved. Germline CDR1 reads MNHEY; CDR2 reads SVGAGI. CDR3 length equals 14 residues. With 6 bases removed from V and 1 base from J, the gap between germline ends came to 10 bases. The CDR3 loop reads CASREGTSNQPQHF. CDR3 bases: TGTGCCAGCAGAGAGGGCACAAGCAATCAGCCCCAGCATTTT.

V usage is TRBV5-1 and J usage is TRBJ2-5, with D hard to call. The CDR3 spans 14 residues. With 3 bases removed from V and 11 bases from J, the gap between germline ends came to 20 bases. CDR1 is SGHRS and CDR2 is YFSETQ in the germline V gene. The CDR3 region is CASSSNSGYHEQYF. DNA of the CDR3: TGCGCCAGCAGCTCGAATTCGGGTTACCATGAGCAGTACTTC.

The chain is built from TRBV12-5 and TRBJ2-5; 7 positions match TRBD1. CDR3 size: 13 residues. CDR1 LGHNT and CDR2 FRNRAP come from the germline V gene. V dropped 7 bases and J dropped 2; count of bases not matched to a gene: 4. The CDR3 is CASAPGQQETQYF. CDR3 sequence (DNA): TGTGCTAGTGCCCCGGGACAGCAAGAGACCCAGTACTTC.